This TCR beta chain came from a study of blood T cell repertoires in COVID-19. About the research overall: Samples came from the United States, Italy and Spain, spanning acute and convalescent COVID-19. The cDNA or gDNA used as material had been derived from T cells, B-cell-depleted T cells, or PBMCs.

This clone was seen a handful of times. The same CDR3 arises from other DNA sequences in this sample as well. Per the authors' pipeline: Estimation of nucleated cell counts was performed using reference gene primer amplification. Measured with immunoSEQ multiplex PCR; TCRdb has only the in-frame clones, and not every one. The V and J calls and the clone size are those of that table, but D and trimming were determined from the DNA. The sample lists more than 200,000 clones, around four fifths occurring once. The specimen was peripheral blood. This TCR was recovered from a man in his sixties with acute or convalescent COVID-19.

Here the CDR3 reads CASSLGGTNTGELFF. Written as DNA, the CDR3 is TGCGCCAGCAGCTTGGGCGGAACGAACACCGGGGAGCTGTTTTTT. V gene TRBV5-1 combines with J gene TRBJ2-2, with D uncertain. V lost 0 bases, J lost 0 bases, and 6 bases lay in between. The CDR3 is 15 amino acids. Germline V gene data show CDR1 as SGHRS and CDR2 as YFSETQ.